The 14 T cell receptor beta chains reported below all come from one sample, sequenced in a study of blood T cell repertoires in COVID-19. Clones were read by immunoSEQ multiplex PCR, and TCRdb kept only the in-frame ones, dropping some. The repertoire holds about 50,000 clones, with 70% to 80% as singletons. Sequencing was carried out using PBMCs or T cells enriched from blood (not recorded which). The receptors shown here come from a woman in her 50s with acute COVID-19.

CDR3 sequence reads: CASEFPGQEETQYF. DNA for the CDR3: TGTGCCAGCGAATTTCCGGGACAGGAAGAGACCCAGTACTTC. This chain joins TRBV7-9 and TRBJ2-5; TRBD1 matches at 8 bases. Germline trimming cut 8 bases from V and 3 bases from J; bases unmatched to any gene: 8. The CDR3 runs 14 residues. The germline V gene encodes CDR1 SEHNR and CDR2 FQNEAQ (reference sequence).

V is TRBV28 and J is TRBJ1-2; D perhaps matches TRBD1 (5 bases). This CDR3 is 15 amino acids long. The germline V gene encodes CDR1 MDHEN and CDR2 SYDVKM. The V gene lost 7 bases and the J gene lost 11 bases, with 26 bases spanning the gap. The CDR3 bases are TGTGCCAGCACCCTCCCGACGGGGACTGGGGTTCAGTACACCTTC. Its protein is CASTLPTGTGVQYTF.

The J gene is TRBJ1-1, the V gene TRBV6-1, with D possibly being TRBD1 (6 bases). Germline-derived CDR1 and CDR2 are MNHNS and SASEGT. With 1 base removed from V and 1 base from J, the gap between germline ends came to 16 bases. This CDR3 has 17 residues. For the CDR3, the DNA is TGTGCCAGCAGTGAAGGTCGCTCAGGGGTCTCGAACACTGAAGCTTTCTTT. Amino acids: CASSEGRSGVSNTEAFF.

This chain joins TRBV9 and TRBJ2-1; 8 nucleotides match TRBD1. The CDR3 has 15 amino acids. The ends lost 4 bases at V and 9 bases at J; junction bases unmatched: 12. CDR1 SGDLS and CDR2 YYNGEE come from the germline V gene. CDR3 region: CASSSRQGITGEQFF. CDR3 nucleotides: TGTGCCAGCAGCTCGCGACAGGGGATTACAGGTGAGCAGTTCTTC.

There are a few counts of this clone. This chain links TRBV19 with TRBJ1-6; 8 bases are shared with TRBD1. Germline-derived CDR1 and CDR2 are LNHDA and SQIVND (reference sequence). V lost 4 bases to trimming and J lost 4 bases; unmatched junction nucleotides: 3. This CDR3 is 15 amino acids long. This CDR3 reads CASSTWTGYNSPLHF. The CDR3 bases are TGTGCCAGTAGTACATGGACAGGGTATAATTCACCCCTCCACTTT.

The rearrangement links TRBV7-9 to TRBJ1-5, with D possibly TRBD1 on 5 matching bases. The CDR3 runs to 14 residues. Germline V gene sequence: CDR1 SEHNR, CDR2 FQNEAQ (reference sequence). V shed 5 bases and J shed 6 bases, with 14 bases lying between them. CDR3 sequence (DNA): TGTGCCAGCAGCCCCGGGGAGGGGTTTCAGCCCCAGCATTTT. This gives the protein CASSPGEGFQPQHF.

The chain is built from TRBV7-2 and TRBJ2-5, with TRBD2 identical over 9 bases. The CDR3 runs 15 residues. V gave up 3 bases and J gave up 5 bases; unmatched junction bases: 7. Germline CDR1 and CDR2: SGHTA and FQGNSA. In DNA form, the CDR3 reads TGTGCCAGCAGCTTTATAGCGGGGGCGGGGGAGACCCAGTACTTC. Protein product: CASSFIAGAGETQYF.

This clone turned up a few times. The V gene is TRBV7-2, the J gene TRBJ2-3; 10 bases match TRBD2. V trimming: 3 bases; J trimming: 3 bases; junction bases outside the gene matches: 12. This CDR3 contains 18 residues. In germline, CDR1 is SGHTA, CDR2 FQGNSA. CDR3 nucleotides: TGTGCCAGCAGCTTGAGGCCGCTACTAGCGGGGTGGACAGATACGCAGTATTTT. This encodes CASSLRPLLAGWTDTQYF.

CDR3 in DNA: TGTGCCAGCAGCGGTAGCGGGGGGCTCTCCGGGGAGCTGTTTTTT. This gives the protein CASSGSGGLSGELFF. The chain uses TRBV7-2 and TRBJ2-2; 10 positions match TRBD2. Germline V lookup: CDR1 SGHTA, CDR2 FQGNSA. With 5 bases clipped from V and 6 bases from J, the junction kept 6 bases outside the gene matches. This CDR3 region has 15 residues.

V gene TRBV3-1 (or the pseudogene TRBV3-2) combines with J gene TRBJ1-1; D uncertain. V lost 3 bases and J lost 7, with 9 bases in between. This CDR3 is 12 amino acids long. Germline V lookup: CDR1 LGHDT, CDR2 YNNKEL (reference sequence). The CDR3 protein is CASSHGLIEAFF. CDR3 nucleotide sequence: TGTGCCAGCAGCCACGGACTCATTGAAGCTTTCTTT.

The gene calls are TRBV18 and TRBJ2-3; no reliable D call. The CDR3 contains 15 residues. Germline V CDR1 and CDR2: KGHSH, LQKENI. Deletions cut 0 bases from V and 0 bases from J, with 7 bases between. The CDR3 sequence: CASSPPAPSTDTQYF. CDR3 DNA sequence: TGTGCCAGCTCACCACCGGCACCTAGCACAGATACGCAGTATTTT.

The J gene is TRBJ2-1, the V gene TRBV11-1; 11 bases map to TRBD2. The germline gives CDR1 SGHAT, CDR2 FQDESV (reference sequence). V trimming: 3 bases; J trimming: 7 bases; junction bases outside the gene matches: 5. This CDR3 is 15 amino acids long. CDR3 residues: CASSFSGGAGNEQFF. As DNA, the CDR3 is TGTGCCAGCAGCTTTAGCGGGGGGGCGGGGAATGAGCAGTTCTTC.

The chain employs TRBV7-9 and TRBJ1-1, with TRBD1 matching over 9 bases. CDR3 length: 16 amino acids. The V and J ends lost 7 bases and 1 base, in that order; junction bases with no gene match: 10. The germline gives CDR1 SEHNR, CDR2 FQNEAQ (reference sequence). DNA for the CDR3: TGTGCCAGCATCCGGGACAGGGTCATTGGGAACACTGAAGCTTTCTTT. Translated, it gives CASIRDRVIGNTEAFF.

The chain combines TRBV7-2 with TRBJ2-3; D may be TRBD2 (6 bases). Deletions cut 5 bases from V and 0 bases from J, with 15 bases between. The germline CDR1 and CDR2 sequences are SGHTA and FQGNSA. The CDR3 extends over 16 amino acids. The CDR3 here is CASSRRILASTDTQYF. DNA of the CDR3: TGTGCCAGCAGCAGAAGGATACTAGCTAGCACAGATACGCAGTATTTT. Supplemented by reference TRBV7-2 and TRBJ2-3, the full variable domain reads GAGVSQSPSNKVTEKGKDVELRCDPISGHTALYWYRQSLGQGLEFLIYFQGNSAPDKSGLPSDRFSAERTGGSVSTLTIQRTQQEDSAVYLCASSRRILASTDTQYFGPGTRLTVL.